One sample yielded the 22 T cell receptor beta chains listed below, sequenced in a study of blood T cell repertoires in COVID-19. Using immunoSEQ multiplex PCR, the repertoire was profiled, and TCRdb retains in-frame clones only, with some absent. The sample holds roughly 250,000 clones, approximately 90% seen once. Sequenced sample: PBMCs or T cells enriched from blood (not recorded which). These receptors all come from a woman between 40 and 50 years old with acute COVID-19.

As concerns this clone: This sample also contains other DNA sequences that code for the same CDR3. V usage is TRBV6-5 and J usage is TRBJ2-1, with TRBD1 identical over 10 bases. The J segment lost 1 base and the V segment lost 6 bases, leaving 3 bases of the junction unmatched. Germline CDR1 reads MNHEY; CDR2 reads SVGAGI. The CDR3 contains 15 residues. CDR3 protein: CASSRDRGSYNEQFF. The CDR3 DNA is TGTGCCAGCAGCCGGGACAGGGGTTCCTACAATGAGCAGTTCTTC.

This clone has only one observation. V usage is TRBV5-5 and J usage is TRBJ1-1; 7 bases map to TRBD1. In germline, CDR1 is SGHKS, CDR2 YYEKEE (reference sequence). The CDR3 runs 14 residues. V shed 4 bases and J 2 bases; nucleotides not matched to a gene: 5. The CDR3 bases are TGTGCCAGCAGCGGGGGACAGCGAAACACTGAAGCTTTCTTT. This translates into CASSGGQRNTEAFF.

This clone has only a few counts. The chain is built from TRBV7-2 and TRBJ2-1; TRBD2 might be the D (6 bases). Germline V CDR1 and CDR2: SGHTA, FQGNSA. The CDR3 runs 15 residues. Trimming shortened V by 2 bases and J by 7 bases, and 15 bases separated the two germline ends. The CDR3 DNA sequence: TGTGCCAGCAGCTTATGGCTAGCGATGGAGAATGAGCAGTTCTTC. Translation gives CASSLWLAMENEQFF.

This clone appeared a single time. The CDR3 DNA sequence: TGTGCCTGGATGGCCTCTCGCGGGACGTACAATGAGCAGTTCTTC. Translating it yields CAWMASRGTYNEQFF. The chain couples TRBV30 to TRBJ2-1; D may be TRBD2 (6 bases). The CDR3 has 15 amino acids. Trimming took off 4 bases at V and 4 bases at J, with 17 bases between the two ends. Germline CDR1 GTSNPN, CDR2 SVGIG (reference sequence).

This sequence joins TRBV11-2 and TRBJ2-7; 9 positions match TRBD1. Germline CDR1 is SGHAT and CDR2 is FQNNGV. This CDR3 has 13 amino acids. The J segment lost 6 bases and the V segment lost 5 bases, leaving 5 bases of the junction unmatched. DNA for the CDR3: TGTGCCAGCAGCCCCGACAGGGGGAGCGAGCAGTACTTC. This encodes CASSPDRGSEQYF.

This chain links TRBV24-1 with TRBJ2-2, with 7 bases matching TRBD1. There are 13 residues in the CDR3. V lost 8 bases, J lost 5 bases, and 4 bases stayed unmatched. In germline, CDR1 is KGHDR, CDR2 SFDVKD. Here the CDR3 reads CATNYRGTGELFF. The CDR3 DNA reads as TGTGCCACCAACTACAGGGGTACCGGGGAGCTGTTTTTT.

V is TRBV29-1 and J is TRBJ1-4; TRBD1 matches at 8 bases. CDR3 length: 15 residues. V lost 5 bases to trimming and J lost 2 bases; unmatched junction nucleotides: 7. Germline-derived CDR1 and CDR2 are SQVTM and ANQGSEA. The DNA of the CDR3 is TGCAGCGTTTCCCAGGGGGCGCAGACTAATGAAAAACTGTTTTTT. Its translation is CSVSQGAQTNEKLFF.

The chain uses TRBV27 and TRBJ1-1; D call uncertain. This CDR3 has 13 amino acids. Germline lookup yields CDR1 MNHEY and CDR2 SMNVEV (reference sequence). Trimming cost V 8 bases and J 0 bases, with 10 bases left between them. The CDR3 spells CASGETLNTEAFF. In DNA, the CDR3 is TGTGCCAGCGGGGAGACATTGAACACTGAAGCTTTCTTT.

J is TRBJ2-1 and V is TRBV12-3 or TRBV12-4; maybe TRBD1 (6 bases). This CDR3 comprises 13 residues. V was shortened by 5 bases and J by 13 bases, with 18 bases between the two germline ends. The CDR3 reads CASSMTGRAAQFF. CDR3 in DNA: TGTGCCAGCAGTATGACAGGCCGAGCGGCTCAGTTCTTC.

This chain links TRBV7-9 with TRBJ1-1, with TRBD1 matching over 7 bases. Losses at the gene ends were 1 base for V and 6 bases for J; bases not matched to a gene: 5. CDR1 is SEHNR and CDR2 is FQNEAQ in the germline V gene (reference sequence). CDR3 length equals 14 residues. Here the CDR3 DNA reads TGTGCCAGCAGCTTAGGGCAGGGGGAGGCTGAAGCTTTCTTT. It is translated as CASSLGQGEAEAFF.

The chain has TRBV7-2 and TRBJ1-2; possible D gene TRBD1, 5 bases. The CDR3 is 14 residues long. Trimming stripped 1 base from V and 4 bases from J, with 10 bases between. Per the germline V gene, CDR1 is SGHTA and CDR2 is FQGNSA. CDR3 residues: CASSLDGRVYGYTF. CDR3 DNA sequence: TGTGCCAGCAGCTTAGACGGCAGGGTCTATGGCTACACCTTC.

The chain combines TRBV19 with TRBJ2-5, with a tentative D call TRBD2 (6 bases). Germline values: CDR1 LNHDA, CDR2 SQIVND (reference sequence). This CDR3 comprises 14 residues. V lost 10 bases, J lost 2 bases, and 17 bases lay in between. Here the CDR3 reads CATATGGEQETQYF. The CDR3, as DNA: TGTGCCACCGCGACTGGCGGGGAACAAGAGACCCAGTACTTC.

The genes are TRBV6-5 and TRBJ1-1; TRBD1 agrees at 8 bases. Trimming at V came to 4 bases and at J to 10 bases, leaving 8 bases not matched to a gene. CDR1 is MNHEY and CDR2 is SVGAGI in the germline V gene. This CDR3 is built from 13 residues. This CDR3 reads CASSLSGGGIAFF. The CDR3 bases are TGTGCCAGCAGTTTATCAGGGGGCGGTATAGCTTTCTTT.

The V gene is TRBV7-2, the J gene TRBJ1-2; D not resolved. The CDR3 is 14 amino acids. CDR1 is SGHTA and CDR2 is FQGNSA in the germline V gene. Deletions cut 1 base from V and 5 bases from J, with 11 bases between. Here the CDR3 reads CASSLVPGSYGYTF. In DNA, the CDR3 is TGTGCCAGCAGCTTAGTGCCGGGGTCTTATGGCTACACCTTC.

Note on this clone: Other nucleotide sequences from this sample produce the same CDR3. The chain has TRBV9 and TRBJ2-1; 7 bases map to TRBD2. Germline V gene sequence: CDR1 SGDLS, CDR2 YYNGEE. The CDR3 runs 14 residues. Trimming at V came to 0 bases and at J to 7 bases, leaving 4 bases not matched to a gene. The CDR3 DNA reads as TGTGCCAGCAGCGTAGCTGGACTAGAAAATGAGCAGTTCTTC. Its protein is CASSVAGLENEQFF.

The rearrangement joins TRBV6-1 to TRBJ2-7, with D possibly TRBD1 on 5 matching bases. The CDR3 has 12 residues. V was trimmed by 2 bases and J by 3 bases, leaving 5 bases between them. CDR1 is MNHNS and CDR2 is SASEGT in the germline V gene. The CDR3 loop reads CASSEQGYEQYV. CDR3 in DNA: TGTGCCAGCAGTGAACAGGGCTACGAGCAGTACGTC.

V and J are TRBV12-5 and TRBJ1-5; D not resolved. The CDR3 is 16 residues long. V was shortened by 0 bases and J by 6 bases, with 15 bases between the two germline ends. Germline V gene lookup returns CDR1 LGHNT and CDR2 FRNRAP. As DNA, the CDR3 is TGTGCTAGTGGTTTGGTACGCGGGATCTTCCGTCAGCCCCAGCATTTT. Protein: CASGLVRGIFRQPQHF.

The chain carries TRBV2 and TRBJ2-5; 7 bases are a match to TRBD1. J gave up 5 bases and V 3 bases, and 12 bases lay outside the gene matches. CDR3 length: 16 residues. From germline, CDR1 is SNHLY and CDR2 FYNNEI. CDR3 loop: CASSDGGETGWETQYF. The CDR3 DNA is TGTGCCAGCAGTGACGGTGGGGAGACAGGGTGGGAGACCCAGTACTTC.

The chain is built from TRBV20-1 and TRBJ1-4; D may be TRBD1 (6 bases). This CDR3 spans 16 amino acids. Trimming took off 3 bases at V and 7 bases at J, with 21 bases between the two ends. CDR1 is DFQATT and CDR2 is SNEGSKA in the germline V gene (reference sequence). The CDR3 region is CSASDMGGGAAEKLFF. CDR3 DNA sequence: TGCAGTGCTAGTGACATGGGTGGGGGGGCTGCTGAAAAACTGTTTTTT.

This clone was counted between two and nine times. V is TRBV6-6 and J is TRBJ2-7; 9 bases match TRBD1. The V gene end was trimmed by 5 bases and the J gene end by 9 bases; junction bases not matched to a gene: 14. The CDR3 is 15 amino acids. Germline values: CDR1 MNHNY, CDR2 SVGAGI (reference sequence). The CDR3 nucleotides read TGTGCCAGCAGTAAATCCACAGGGGGCGGAAGCGGGCAGTACGTC. The encoded protein is CASSKSTGGGSGQYV.

In this sample, this clone turned up many times. The rearrangement links TRBV11-2 to TRBJ1-2; D gene ambiguous. The CDR3 runs to 14 residues. The V end was cut by 5 bases, the J end by 2 bases, with 12 bases between. Germline CDR1 is SGHAT and CDR2 is FQNNGV. The CDR3 spells CASSLMRANYGYTF. For the CDR3, the DNA is TGTGCCAGCAGCCTAATGAGGGCAAACTATGGCTACACCTTC.

The rearrangement uses TRBV7-8 and TRBJ1-1; TRBD1 matches 10 bases. V shed 5 bases and J 0 bases; nucleotides not matched to a gene: 12. CDR1 and CDR2 from the germline V gene are SGHVS and FQNEAQ. This CDR3 is built from 18 residues. The DNA for the CDR3 is TGTGCCAGCAGCGTGATCGACAGGGGGCCGAACCTGAACACTGAAGCTTTCTTT. Amino acids: CASSVIDRGPNLNTEAFF.